This entry concerns a single T cell receptor (beta chain). Antigen unknown. This specimen comes from a study of blood T cells in healthy people across ages. Study conclusions and caveats: Diversity figures derived from one million T cells were judged to underestimate the true value.

A J-beta primer mix and a sample-barcoded 5' primer were used in a second PCR of about 7 to 12 cycles. TCRdb called the 5' RACE reads again in MiXCR, with one record for every CDR3 protein. The sample lists about 1,400,000 distinct CDR3 sequences, approximately 60% occurring once. Peripheral blood, about 10 milliliters per donor, was collected. The material sequenced was blood. The clonotype comes from a man aged 18 to 35 in good health.

CDR3 in amino acids: CASSRVAGAAETQYF. In nucleotides, the CDR3 is TGTGCCAGCAGCCGAGTAGCGGGGGCCGCGGAGACCCAGTACTTC. The chain couples TRBV28 to TRBJ2-5, with 9 bases identical to TRBD2. Per germline, CDR1 MDHEN and CDR2 SYDVKM. V gave up 6 bases and J gave up 5 bases; unmatched junction bases: 10. The CDR3 is 15 amino acids.